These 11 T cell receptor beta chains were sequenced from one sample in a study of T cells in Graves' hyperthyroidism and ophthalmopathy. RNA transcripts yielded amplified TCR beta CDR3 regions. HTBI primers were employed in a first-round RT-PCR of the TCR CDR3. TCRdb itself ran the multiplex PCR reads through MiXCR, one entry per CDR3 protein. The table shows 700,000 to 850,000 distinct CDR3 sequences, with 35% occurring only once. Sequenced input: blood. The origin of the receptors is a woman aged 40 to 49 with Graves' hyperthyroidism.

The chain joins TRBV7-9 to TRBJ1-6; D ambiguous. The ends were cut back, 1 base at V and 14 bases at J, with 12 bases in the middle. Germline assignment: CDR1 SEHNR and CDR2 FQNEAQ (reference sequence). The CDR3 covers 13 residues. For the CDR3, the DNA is TGTGCCAGCAGCTTAGGGGGTGGTGGTTCCCTCCACTTT. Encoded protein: CASSLGGGGSLHF.

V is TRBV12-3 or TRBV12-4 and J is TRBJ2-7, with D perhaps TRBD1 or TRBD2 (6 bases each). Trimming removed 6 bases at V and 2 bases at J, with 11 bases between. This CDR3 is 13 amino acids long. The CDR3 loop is CASSGGTPYEQYF. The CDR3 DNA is TGTGCCAGCAGCGGCGGGACACCCTACGAGCAGTACTTC.

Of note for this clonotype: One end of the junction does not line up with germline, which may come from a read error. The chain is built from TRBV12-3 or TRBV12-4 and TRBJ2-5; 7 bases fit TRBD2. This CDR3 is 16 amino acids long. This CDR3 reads CANSFLGRGGQETQYF. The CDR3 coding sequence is TGTGCCAACAGTTTCTTAGGGAGGGGTGGGCAAGAGACCCAGTACTTC.

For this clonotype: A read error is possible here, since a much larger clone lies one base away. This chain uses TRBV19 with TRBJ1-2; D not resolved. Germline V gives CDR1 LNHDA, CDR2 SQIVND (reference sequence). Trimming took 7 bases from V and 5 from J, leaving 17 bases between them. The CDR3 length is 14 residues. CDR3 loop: CASIPGLGQYGYTF. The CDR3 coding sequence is TGTGCCAGTATCCCGGGCCTCGGCCAGTATGGCTACACCTTC.

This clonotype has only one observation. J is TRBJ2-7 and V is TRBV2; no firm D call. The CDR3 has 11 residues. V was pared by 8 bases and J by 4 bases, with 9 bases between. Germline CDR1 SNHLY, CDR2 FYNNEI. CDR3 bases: TGTGCCAGCGCCGACCAATACGAGCAGTACTTC. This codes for CASADQYEQYF. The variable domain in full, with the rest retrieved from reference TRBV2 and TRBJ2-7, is EPEVTQTPSHQVTQMGQEVILRCVPISNHLYFYWYRQILGQKVEFLVSFYNNEISEKSEIFDDQFSVERPDGSNFTLKIRSTKLEDSAMYFCASADQYEQYFGPGTRLTVT.

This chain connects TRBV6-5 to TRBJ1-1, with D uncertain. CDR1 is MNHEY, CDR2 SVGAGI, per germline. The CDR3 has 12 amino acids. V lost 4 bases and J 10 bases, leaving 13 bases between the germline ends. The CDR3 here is CASSLGPPAAFF. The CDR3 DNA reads TGTGCCAGCAGTTTGGGTCCCCCTGCAGCTTTCTTT.

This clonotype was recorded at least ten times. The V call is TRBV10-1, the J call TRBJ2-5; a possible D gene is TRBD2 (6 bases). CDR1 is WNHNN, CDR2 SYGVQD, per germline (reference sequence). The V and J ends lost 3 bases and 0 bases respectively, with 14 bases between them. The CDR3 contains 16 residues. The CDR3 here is CASSDSGTADQETQYF. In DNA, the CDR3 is TGCGCCAGCAGTGATTCCGGGACTGCCGACCAAGAGACCCAGTACTTC.

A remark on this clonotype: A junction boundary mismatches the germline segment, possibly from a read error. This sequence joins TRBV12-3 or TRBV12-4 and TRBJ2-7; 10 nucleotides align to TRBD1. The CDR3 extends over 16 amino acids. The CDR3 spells CASSLVRGQGHVEQHF. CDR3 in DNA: TGTGCCAGCAGTTTGGTCCGGGGACAGGGGCATGTGGAGCAGCACTTC.

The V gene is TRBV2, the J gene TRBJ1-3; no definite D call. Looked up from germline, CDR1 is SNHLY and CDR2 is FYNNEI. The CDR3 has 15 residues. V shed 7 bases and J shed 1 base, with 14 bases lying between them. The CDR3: CASTPGLGSGNTIYF. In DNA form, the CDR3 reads TGTGCCAGCACCCCGGGGTTAGGGTCTGGAAACACCATATATTTT.

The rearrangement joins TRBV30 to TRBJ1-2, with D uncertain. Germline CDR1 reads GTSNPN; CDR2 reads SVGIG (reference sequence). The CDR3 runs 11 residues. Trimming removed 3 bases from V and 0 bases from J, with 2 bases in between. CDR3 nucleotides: TGTGCCTGGAGCGCTAACTATGGCTACACCTTC. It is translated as CAWSANYGYTF. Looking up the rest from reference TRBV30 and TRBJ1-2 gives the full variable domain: SQTIHQWPATLVQPVGSPLSLECTVEGTSNPNLYWYRQAAGRGLQLLFYSVGIGQISSEVPQNLSASRPQDRQFILSSKKLLLSDSGFYLCAWSANYGYTFGSGTRLTVV.

For the CDR3, the DNA is TGTGCCAGCAGCCAGGGGACAGGGATGGGAGCTTTCTTT. Protein sequence: CASSQGTGMGAFF. V gene TRBV7-3 combines with J gene TRBJ1-1; 9 nucleotides line up with TRBD1. V trimming: 5 bases; J trimming: 10 bases; junction bases outside the gene matches: 8. Germline V gene lookup returns CDR1 SGHTA and CDR2 FQGTGA. The CDR3 loop spans 13 amino acids.